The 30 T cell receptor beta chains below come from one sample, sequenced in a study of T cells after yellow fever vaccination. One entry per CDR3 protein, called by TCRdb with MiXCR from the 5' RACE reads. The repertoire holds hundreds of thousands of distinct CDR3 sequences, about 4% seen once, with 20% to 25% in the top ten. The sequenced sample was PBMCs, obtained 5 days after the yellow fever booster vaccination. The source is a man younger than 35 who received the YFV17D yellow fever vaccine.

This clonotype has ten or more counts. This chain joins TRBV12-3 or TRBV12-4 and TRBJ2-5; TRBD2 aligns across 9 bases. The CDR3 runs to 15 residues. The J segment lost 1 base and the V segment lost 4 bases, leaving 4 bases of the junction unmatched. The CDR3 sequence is CASSYQAGGQETQYF. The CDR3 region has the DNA TGTGCCAGCAGTTATCAAGCGGGGGGCCAAGAGACCCAGTACTTC.

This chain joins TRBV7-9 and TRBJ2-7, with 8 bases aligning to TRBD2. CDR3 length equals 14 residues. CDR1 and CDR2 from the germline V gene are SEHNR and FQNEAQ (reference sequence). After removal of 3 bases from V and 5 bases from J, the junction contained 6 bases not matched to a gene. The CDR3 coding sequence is TGTGCCAGCAGCTTTCGGGGGGGGCGCCACGAGCAGTACTTC. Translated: CASSFRGGRHEQYF.

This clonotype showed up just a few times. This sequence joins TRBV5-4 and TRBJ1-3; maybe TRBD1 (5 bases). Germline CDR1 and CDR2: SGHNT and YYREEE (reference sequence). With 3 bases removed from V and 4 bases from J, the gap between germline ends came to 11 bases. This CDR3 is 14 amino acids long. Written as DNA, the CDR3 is TGTGCCAGCAGCTCGGGCCGGGACGGAAACACCATATATTTT. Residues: CASSSGRDGNTIYF.

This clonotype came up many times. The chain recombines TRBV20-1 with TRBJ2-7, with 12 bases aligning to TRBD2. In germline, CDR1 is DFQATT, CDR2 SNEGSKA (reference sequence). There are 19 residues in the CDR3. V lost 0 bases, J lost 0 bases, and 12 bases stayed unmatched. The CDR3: CSARDLRLAGASLSYEQYF. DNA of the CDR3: TGCAGTGCTAGAGATCTAAGACTAGCGGGGGCTTCCCTCTCCTACGAGCAGTACTTC.

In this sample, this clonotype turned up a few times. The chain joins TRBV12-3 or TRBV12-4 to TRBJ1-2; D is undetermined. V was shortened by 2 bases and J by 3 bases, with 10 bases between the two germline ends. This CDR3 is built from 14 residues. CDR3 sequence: CASSLSGRDYGYTF. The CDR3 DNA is TGTGCCAGCAGTTTATCGGGGAGGGACTATGGCTACACCTTC.

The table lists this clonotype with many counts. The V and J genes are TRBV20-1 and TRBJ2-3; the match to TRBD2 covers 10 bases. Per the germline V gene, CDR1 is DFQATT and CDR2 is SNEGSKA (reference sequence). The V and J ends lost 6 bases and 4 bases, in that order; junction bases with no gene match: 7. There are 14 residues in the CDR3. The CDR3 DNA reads TGCAGTGCCGTGAGCGGGGGGGGGCCAGATACGCAGTATTTT. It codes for CSAVSGGGPDTQYF.

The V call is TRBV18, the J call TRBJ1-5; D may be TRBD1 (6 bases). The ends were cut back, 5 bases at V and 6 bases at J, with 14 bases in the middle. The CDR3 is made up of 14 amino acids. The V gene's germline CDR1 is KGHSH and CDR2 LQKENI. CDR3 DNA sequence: TGTGCCAGCTCAACAGGGAGAGGGGGTCAGCCCCAGCATTTT. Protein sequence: CASSTGRGGQPQHF.

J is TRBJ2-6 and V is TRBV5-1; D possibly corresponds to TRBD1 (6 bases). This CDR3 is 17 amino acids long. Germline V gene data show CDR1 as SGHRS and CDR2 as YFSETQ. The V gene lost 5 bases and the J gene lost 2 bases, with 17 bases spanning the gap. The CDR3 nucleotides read TGCGCCAGCAGAAGCCGGACAGTAAAGACTGGGGCCAACGTCCTGACTTTC. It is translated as CASRSRTVKTGANVLTF.

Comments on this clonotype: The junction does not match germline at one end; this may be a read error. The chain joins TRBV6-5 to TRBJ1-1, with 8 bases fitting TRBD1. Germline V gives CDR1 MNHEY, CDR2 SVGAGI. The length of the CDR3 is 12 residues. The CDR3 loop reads CASTIQGGEVFF. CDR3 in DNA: TGTGCCAGCACCATACAGGGGGGTGAAGTTTTCTTT.

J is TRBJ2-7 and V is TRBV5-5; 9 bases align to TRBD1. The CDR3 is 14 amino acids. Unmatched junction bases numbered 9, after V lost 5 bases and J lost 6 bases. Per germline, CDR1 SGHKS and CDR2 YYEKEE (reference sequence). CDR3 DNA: TGTGCCAGCAGTCCCGGGACAGGGAGGCTCGAGCAGTACGTC. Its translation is CASSPGTGRLEQYV.

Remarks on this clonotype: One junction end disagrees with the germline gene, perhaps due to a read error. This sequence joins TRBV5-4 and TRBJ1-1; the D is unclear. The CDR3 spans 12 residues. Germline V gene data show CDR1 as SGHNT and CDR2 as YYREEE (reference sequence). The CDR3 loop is CACSPETTEAFF. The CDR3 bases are TGTGCCTGCAGCCCCGAGACCACTGAAGCTTTCTTT.

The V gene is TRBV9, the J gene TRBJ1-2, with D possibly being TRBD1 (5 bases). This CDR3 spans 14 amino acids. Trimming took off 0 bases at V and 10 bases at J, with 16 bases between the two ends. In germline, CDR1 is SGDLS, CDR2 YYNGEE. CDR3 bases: TGTGCCAGCAGCGTAGGGGGGGGTCTTGACCTCTACACCTTC. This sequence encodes CASSVGGGLDLYTF.

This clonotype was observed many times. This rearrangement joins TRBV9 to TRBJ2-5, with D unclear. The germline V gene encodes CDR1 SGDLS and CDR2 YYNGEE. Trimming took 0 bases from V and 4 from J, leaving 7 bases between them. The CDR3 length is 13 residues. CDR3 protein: CASSVGFGETQYF. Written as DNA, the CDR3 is TGTGCCAGCAGCGTAGGGTTCGGAGAGACCCAGTACTTC.

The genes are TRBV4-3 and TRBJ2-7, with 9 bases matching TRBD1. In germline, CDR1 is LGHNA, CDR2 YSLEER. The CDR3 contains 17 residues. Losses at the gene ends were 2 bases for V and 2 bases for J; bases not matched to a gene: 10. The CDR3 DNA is TGCGCCAGCAGCCAACGGCTTAGGGACAGGGTCGCCTACGAGCAGTACGTC. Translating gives CASSQRLRDRVAYEQYV.

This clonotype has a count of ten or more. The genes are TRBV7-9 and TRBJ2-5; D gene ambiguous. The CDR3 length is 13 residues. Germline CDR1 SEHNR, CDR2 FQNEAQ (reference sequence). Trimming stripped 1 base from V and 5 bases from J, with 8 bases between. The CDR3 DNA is TGTGCCAGCAGCTTAGGGCTTTGGGAGACCCAGTACTTC. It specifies CASSLGLWETQYF.

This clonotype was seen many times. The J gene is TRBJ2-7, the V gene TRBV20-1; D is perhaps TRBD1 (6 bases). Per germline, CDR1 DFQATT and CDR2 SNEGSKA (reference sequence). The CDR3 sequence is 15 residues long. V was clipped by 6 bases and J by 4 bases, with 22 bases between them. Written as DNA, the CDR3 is TGCAGTGCACTCCTCCCGGGCAGGACAGATTACGAGCAGTACTTC. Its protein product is CSALLPGRTDYEQYF.

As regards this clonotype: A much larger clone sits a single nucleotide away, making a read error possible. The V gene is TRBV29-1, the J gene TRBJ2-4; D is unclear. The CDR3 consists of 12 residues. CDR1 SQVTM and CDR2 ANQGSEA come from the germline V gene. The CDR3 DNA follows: TGCAGCGCTGACGTAGCCAAATACATTCAGTACTTC. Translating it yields CSADVAKYIQYF. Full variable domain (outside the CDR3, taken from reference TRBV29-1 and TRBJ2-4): SAVISQKPSRDICQRGTSLTIQCQVDSQVTMMFWYRQQPGQSLTLIATANQGSEATYESGFVIDKFPISRPNLTFSTLTVSNMSPEDSSIYLCSADVAKYIQYFGAGTRLSVL.

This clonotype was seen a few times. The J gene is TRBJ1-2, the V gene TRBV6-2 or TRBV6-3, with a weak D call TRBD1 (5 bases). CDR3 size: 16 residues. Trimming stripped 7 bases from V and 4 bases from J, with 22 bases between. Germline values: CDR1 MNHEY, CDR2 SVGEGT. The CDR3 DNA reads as TGTGCCAGCATTTCTGCACCGGGGCTAAGCTCCTATGGCTACACCTTC. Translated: CASISAPGLSSYGYTF.

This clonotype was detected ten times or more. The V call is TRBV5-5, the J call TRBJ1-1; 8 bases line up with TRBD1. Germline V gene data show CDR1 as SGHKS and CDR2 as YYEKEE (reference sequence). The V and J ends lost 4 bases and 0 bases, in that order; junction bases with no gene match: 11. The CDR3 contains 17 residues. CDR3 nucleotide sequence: TGTGCCAGCAGCCCCGATGGACAGGGAAGCATGAACACTGAAGCTTTCTTT. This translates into CASSPDGQGSMNTEAFF.

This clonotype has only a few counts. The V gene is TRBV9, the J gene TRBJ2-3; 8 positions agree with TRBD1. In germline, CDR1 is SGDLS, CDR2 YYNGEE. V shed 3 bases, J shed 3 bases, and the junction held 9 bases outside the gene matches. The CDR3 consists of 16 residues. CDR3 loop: CASSGQGAGRTDTQYF. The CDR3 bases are TGTGCCAGCAGCGGCCAGGGGGCCGGGAGAACAGATACGCAGTATTTT.

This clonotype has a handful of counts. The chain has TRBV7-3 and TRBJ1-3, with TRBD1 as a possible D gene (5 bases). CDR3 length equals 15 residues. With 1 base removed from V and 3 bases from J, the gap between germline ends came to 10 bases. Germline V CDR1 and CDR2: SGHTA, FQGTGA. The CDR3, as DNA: TGTGCCAGCAGCTTAAACTCAGGGAATGGAAACACCATATATTTT. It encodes CASSLNSGNGNTIYF.

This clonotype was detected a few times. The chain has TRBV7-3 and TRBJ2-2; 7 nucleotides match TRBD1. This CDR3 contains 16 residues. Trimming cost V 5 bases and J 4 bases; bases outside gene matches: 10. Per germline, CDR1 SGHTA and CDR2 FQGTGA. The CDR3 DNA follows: TGTGCCAGCAGCCGCTACAGGGGTGAGGGCACCGGGGAGCTGTTTTTT. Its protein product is CASSRYRGEGTGELFF.

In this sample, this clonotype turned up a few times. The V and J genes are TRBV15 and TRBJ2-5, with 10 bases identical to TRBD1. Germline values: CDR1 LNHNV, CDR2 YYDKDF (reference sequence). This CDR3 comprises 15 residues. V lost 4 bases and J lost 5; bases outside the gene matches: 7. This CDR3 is CATSIDRGRVETQYF. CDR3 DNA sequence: TGTGCCACCAGCATAGACAGGGGGCGAGTTGAGACCCAGTACTTC.

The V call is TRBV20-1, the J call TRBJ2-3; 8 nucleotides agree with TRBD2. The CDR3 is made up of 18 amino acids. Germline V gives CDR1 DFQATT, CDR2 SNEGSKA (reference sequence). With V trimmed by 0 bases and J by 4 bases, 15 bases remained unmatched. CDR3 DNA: TGCAGTGCTAGAGATGTTGACCTGGGCGGGGGGCCAGCAGATACGCAGTATTTT. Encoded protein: CSARDVDLGGGPADTQYF.

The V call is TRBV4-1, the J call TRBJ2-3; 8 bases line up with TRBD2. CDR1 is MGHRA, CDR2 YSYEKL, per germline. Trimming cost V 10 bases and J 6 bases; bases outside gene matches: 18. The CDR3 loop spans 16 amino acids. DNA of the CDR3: TGCGCCACCTCAGGAGCGGGGGCCCCATTCCGTGATACGCAGTATTTT. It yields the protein CATSGAGAPFRDTQYF.

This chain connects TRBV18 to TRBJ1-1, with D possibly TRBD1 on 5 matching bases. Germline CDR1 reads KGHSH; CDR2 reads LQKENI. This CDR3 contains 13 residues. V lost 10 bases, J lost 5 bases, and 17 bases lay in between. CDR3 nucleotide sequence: TGTGCCACCCGCGTGGGGGAAAATACTGAAGCTTTCTTT. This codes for CATRVGENTEAFF.

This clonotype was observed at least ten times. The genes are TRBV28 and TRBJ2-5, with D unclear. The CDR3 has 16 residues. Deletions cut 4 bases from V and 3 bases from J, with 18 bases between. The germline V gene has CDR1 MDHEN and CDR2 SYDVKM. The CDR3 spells CASSWAEWNFEETQYF. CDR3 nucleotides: TGTGCCAGCAGTTGGGCTGAGTGGAACTTCGAAGAGACCCAGTACTTC.

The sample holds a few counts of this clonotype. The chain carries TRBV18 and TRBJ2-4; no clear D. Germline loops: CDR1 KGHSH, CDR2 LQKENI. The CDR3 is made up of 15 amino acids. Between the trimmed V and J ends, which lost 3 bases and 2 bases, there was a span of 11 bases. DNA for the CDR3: TGTGCCAGCTCACCCGCCCACGGCTCCAAAAACATTCAGTACTTC. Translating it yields CASSPAHGSKNIQYF.

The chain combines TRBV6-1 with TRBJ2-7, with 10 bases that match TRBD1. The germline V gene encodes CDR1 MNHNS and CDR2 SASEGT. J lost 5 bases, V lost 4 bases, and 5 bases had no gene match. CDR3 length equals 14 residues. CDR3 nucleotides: TGTGCCAGCAGTGTAGCCGGGACAGGGGACGAGCAGTACGTC. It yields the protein CASSVAGTGDEQYV.

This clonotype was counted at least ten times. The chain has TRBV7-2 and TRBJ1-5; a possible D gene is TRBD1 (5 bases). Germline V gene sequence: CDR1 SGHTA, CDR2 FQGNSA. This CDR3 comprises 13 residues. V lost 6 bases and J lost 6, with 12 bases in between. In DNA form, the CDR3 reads TGTGCCAGCAGTCCACCGGGGACTCAGCCCCAGCATTTT. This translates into CASSPPGTQPQHF.